This is a list of T cell receptor beta chains from one sample in a study of PD-1 blockade in mismatch repair-deficient tumors. TCRdb keeps only in-frame clones here, not all; method: immunoSEQ multiplex PCR. The sample shows approximately 50,000 clones, around 73% of them seen only once. The material was peripheral blood, obtained 4 weeks after starting pembrolizumab. All receptors come from an adult with mismatch repair-deficient cancer. Each CDR3 is given with its conserved first and last residue. Fields, in order: J gene, V gene, clone size, D gene, CDR3 protein, CDR3 DNA. The D gene is left open where the match is weak. Expanded clones get a size class; other rows say once, few or many, or leave the size out.

j_call: TRBJ2-5; v_call: TRBV7-9; clone_size: NA; d_call: NA; cdr3_aa: CASSLGGRGLETQYF; cdr3_nt: TGTGCCAGCAGCTTAGGAGGCAGGGGTTTAGAGACCCAGTACTTC
j_call: TRBJ2-1; v_call: TRBV7-3; clone_size: NA; d_call: NA; cdr3_aa: CASSYLPGEHLNEQFF; cdr3_nt: TGTGCCAGCAGCTACCTTCCGGGAGAGCATCTCAATGAGCAGTTCTTC
j_call: TRBJ2-1; v_call: TRBV5-1; clone_size: NA; d_call: TRBD2; cdr3_aa: CASSSRLAGNNEQFF; cdr3_nt: TGCGCCAGCAGCAGCCGACTAGCGGGGAACAATGAGCAGTTCTTC
j_call: TRBJ2-7; v_call: TRBV28; clone_size: NA; d_call: TRBD2; cdr3_aa: CASSSTSGRLYEQYF; cdr3_nt: TGTGCCAGCAGTTCGACTAGCGGGAGGCTGTACGAGCAGTACTTC
j_call: TRBJ2-7; v_call: TRBV6-5; clone_size: few; d_call: NA; cdr3_aa: CASRRFIGEQYF; cdr3_nt: TGTGCCAGCAGACGGTTTATTGGGGAGCAGTACTTC
j_call: TRBJ2-2; v_call: TRBV11-1; clone_size: NA; d_call: NA; cdr3_aa: CASSLAESVGELFF; cdr3_nt: TGTGCCAGCAGCTTAGCGGAGTCGGTCGGGGAGCTGTTTTTT
j_call: TRBJ2-1; v_call: TRBV5-1; clone_size: NA; d_call: NA; cdr3_aa: CASSLAAAVGYNEQFF; cdr3_nt: TGCGCCAGCAGCTTGGCCGCGGCAGTTGGATACAATGAGCAGTTCTTC
j_call: TRBJ2-1; v_call: TRBV2; clone_size: NA; d_call: NA; cdr3_aa: CASSERGYEQFF; cdr3_nt: TGTGCCAGCAGTGAACGTGGGTATGAGCAGTTCTTC
j_call: TRBJ2-1; v_call: TRBV14; clone_size: few; d_call: TRBD1; cdr3_aa: CASSQPGQVSINEQFF; cdr3_nt: TGTGCCAGCAGCCAACCCGGACAGGTATCGATCAATGAGCAGTTCTTC
j_call: TRBJ2-3; v_call: TRBV9; clone_size: once; d_call: NA; cdr3_aa: CASSVRELRTDTQYF; cdr3_nt: TGTGCCAGCAGCGTAAGGGAGCTACGCACAGATACGCAGTATTTT
j_call: TRBJ2-3; v_call: TRBV25-1; clone_size: few; d_call: TRBD1; cdr3_aa: CASSEIDRADTQYF; cdr3_nt: TGTGCCAGCAGCGAGATCGACAGGGCGGATACGCAGTATTTT
j_call: TRBJ2-1; v_call: TRBV19; clone_size: NA; d_call: NA; cdr3_aa: CASSRSSYNEQFF; cdr3_nt: TGTGCCAGTAGCCGGAGCTCCTACAATGAGCAGTTCTTC
j_call: TRBJ2-1; v_call: TRBV27; clone_size: few; d_call: TRBD2; cdr3_aa: CASSPGTSYTYNEQFF; cdr3_nt: TGTGCCAGCAGTCCCGGGACTAGCTATACCTACAATGAGCAGTTCTTC